The 27 T cell receptor beta chains in this list originate from one sample, sequenced in a study of regulatory T cells in long-lasting Graves disease. In building TCR beta libraries, iRepertoire HTBI primers were used together with Arm-PCR of CDR3 regions. TCRdb called the multiplex PCR reads again in MiXCR, with one record for every CDR3 protein. There are 360,000 or so distinct CDR3 sequences in the sample; about 10% occur only once, and 18% lies in the top ten. The time point: newly diagnosed GD, antithyroid drugs for less than 3 months. Isolated PBMC RNA provided the starting material for the TCR library. This sample was also put to use in a study of T cells in Graves' hyperthyroidism and ophthalmopathy.

The sequencing here drew on peripheral blood mononuclear cells (PBMCs), taken at new diagnosis, from a patient treated with antithyroid drugs. The source of these receptors is a woman under 30 with Graves disease.

This clonotype turned up a few times. The rearrangement joins TRBV19 to TRBJ2-2; possible D gene TRBD2, 6 bases. Between the trimmed V and J ends, which lost 3 bases and 2 bases, there was a span of 19 bases. Germline V gene sequence: CDR1 LNHDA, CDR2 SQIVND (reference sequence). CDR3 length equals 18 residues. The CDR3 here is CASSILWVADANTGELFF. The CDR3 coding sequence is TGTGCCAGTAGTATTCTATGGGTAGCGGACGCCAACACCGGGGAGCTGTTTTTT.

This clonotype occurred many times. The chain is built from TRBV7-9 and TRBJ2-7, with D unclear. V was pared by 6 bases and J by 3 bases, with 15 bases between. The V gene's germline CDR1 is SEHNR and CDR2 FQNEAQ (reference sequence). The CDR3 has 14 residues. Here the CDR3 DNA reads TGTGCCAGCAGTTCCACACAACAGTTCTACGAGCAGTACGTC. It is translated as CASSSTQQFYEQYV.

In this sample, this clonotype turned up a few times. This chain links TRBV4-3 with TRBJ2-3; D remains unclear. The CDR3 runs to 14 residues. CDR1 is LGHNA, CDR2 YSLEER, per germline. V dropped 3 bases and J dropped 4 bases, with 11 bases sitting between them. The CDR3 DNA is TGCGCCAGCAGCCATTGGGTAGTTGCAGATACGCAGTATTTT. It translates to CASSHWVVADTQYF.

This clonotype was picked up many times. The chain links TRBV11-1 to TRBJ2-5; no definite D call. CDR1 is SGHAT and CDR2 is FQDESV in the germline V gene (reference sequence). The CDR3 is 16 residues long. V was pared by 1 base and J by 5 bases, with 17 bases between. The CDR3 DNA reads TGTGCCAGCAGCTTAGGAGGTCTACCTTTCGGTGAGACCCAGTACTTC. As protein: CASSLGGLPFGETQYF.

This clonotype showed up just a few times. This chain connects TRBV7-9 to TRBJ2-7; the D is unclear. The CDR3 runs 14 residues. Trimming took off 5 bases at V and 3 bases at J, with 14 bases between the two ends. Germline CDR1 and CDR2: SEHNR and FQNEAQ (reference sequence). CDR3 sequence reads: CASSRTLWDYEQYV. CDR3 in DNA: TGTGCCAGCAGCCGTACCTTGTGGGACTACGAGCAGTACGTC.

This clonotype has more than one count but fewer than ten. This sequence joins TRBV4-1 and TRBJ2-1, with TRBD2 identical over 13 bases. V lost 4 bases, J lost 6 bases, and 9 bases stayed unmatched. The CDR3 has 17 amino acids. Looked up from germline, CDR1 is MGHRA and CDR2 is YSYEKL. CDR3 region: CASSPGLAGVYSNEQFF. CDR3 in DNA: TGCGCCAGCAGCCCTGGACTAGCGGGAGTATATTCCAATGAGCAGTTCTTC.

This clonotype was seen repeatedly, ten times or more. CDR3 in amino acids: CAGWTDQTQYF. CDR3 sequence (DNA): TGTGCCGGCTGGACCGATCAGACCCAGTACTTC. V and J are TRBV2 and TRBJ2-5; D gene uncertain. The CDR3 sequence is 11 residues long. Trimming took 11 bases from V and 6 from J, leaving 13 bases between them. Per the germline V gene, CDR1 is SNHLY and CDR2 is FYNNEI.

The CDR3 protein is CASSLTGFNTGELFF. DNA for the CDR3: TGTGCCAGCAGTCTAACAGGGTTCAACACCGGGGAGCTGTTTTTT. The V gene is TRBV27, the J gene TRBJ2-2; weak D call: TRBD1 (6 bases). In germline, CDR1 is MNHEY, CDR2 SMNVEV (reference sequence). The CDR3 length is 15 residues. V shed 5 bases and J shed 2 bases, with 12 bases lying between them.

This clonotype was recorded many times. V gene TRBV11-3 combines with J gene TRBJ2-1, with D possibly being TRBD2 (5 bases). The CDR3 totals 13 residues. CDR1 and CDR2 from the germline V gene are SGHNT and YENEEA. The germline V and J ends were trimmed by 4 bases and 7 bases, with 11 bases remaining between them. CDR3 coding DNA: TGTGCCAGCAGCTCCAGGACTCAGAATGAGCAGTTCTTC. Protein sequence: CASSSRTQNEQFF.

The rearrangement links TRBV19 to TRBJ2-2, with TRBD2 matching over 11 bases. The V gene's germline CDR1 is LNHDA and CDR2 SQIVND (reference sequence). There are 14 residues in the CDR3. After removal of 10 bases from V and 4 bases from J, the junction contained 5 bases not matched to a gene. CDR3 loop: CATAGTSGTGELFF. The CDR3, as DNA: TGTGCCACGGCGGGGACTAGCGGCACCGGGGAGCTGTTTTTT.

The table lists this clonotype with many counts. The rearrangement joins TRBV2 to TRBJ1-2; TRBD1 might be the D (6 bases). The CDR3 spans 13 residues. V was shortened by 8 bases and J by 8 bases, with 18 bases between the two germline ends. Germline CDR1 SNHLY, CDR2 FYNNEI. The CDR3 nucleotides read TGTGCCAGCTCCCCCAACAGGGACGGAGGCTACACCTTC. Its translation is CASSPNRDGGYTF.

This clonotype showed up many times. The chain uses TRBV4-1 and TRBJ2-7; 9 bases match TRBD2. Germline loops: CDR1 MGHRA, CDR2 YSYEKL. J gave up 3 bases and V 2 bases, and 2 bases lay outside the gene matches. This CDR3 spans 14 amino acids. The CDR3 here is CASSQLAGSYEQYF. In DNA, the CDR3 is TGCGCCAGCAGCCAACTAGCGGGAAGCTACGAGCAGTACTTC.

A remark on this clonotype: This may be a read error, as it is one base from a much larger clone. The rearrangement links TRBV27 to TRBJ2-7; 10 nucleotides align to TRBD1. The CDR3 contains 17 residues. Germline V gene data show CDR1 as MNHEY and CDR2 as SMNVEV (reference sequence). The CDR3 here is CARSWNRGQGTLYEQYF. Here the CDR3 DNA reads TGTGCCAGAAGTTGGAACCGGGGACAGGGGACCCTCTACGAGCAGTACTTC.

This clonotype showed up many times. The chain uses TRBV6-2 or TRBV6-3 and TRBJ2-1; 9 bases line up with TRBD2. V lost 7 bases, J lost 6 bases, and 10 bases stayed unmatched. Germline lookup yields CDR1 MNHEY and CDR2 SVGEGT. The CDR3 runs to 15 residues. The chain's CDR3 is CASTQGSGRINEQFF. In nucleotides, the CDR3 is TGTGCCAGCACCCAGGGTAGCGGGAGAATCAATGAGCAGTTCTTC.

This clonotype has a single count. CDR3 region: CSARRSTKNIQYF. The CDR3 DNA sequence: TGCAGTGCCAGGCGTTCAACCAAAAACATTCAGTACTTC. The chain joins TRBV20-1 to TRBJ2-4; D is uncertain. CDR3 length equals 13 residues. With 6 bases removed from V and 2 bases from J, the gap between germline ends came to 11 bases. Germline V gene sequence: CDR1 DFQATT, CDR2 SNEGSKA (reference sequence).

This clonotype was counted ten times or more. The chain links TRBV18 to TRBJ2-7; D is ambiguous. Germline CDR1 and CDR2: KGHSH and LQKENI. Trimming cost V 4 bases and J 0 bases, with 13 bases left between them. The CDR3 totals 15 residues. CDR3 protein: CASSLLGFYSYEQYF. CDR3 nucleotides: TGTGCCAGCTCACTTCTTGGGTTTTACTCCTACGAGCAGTACTTC.

This clonotype came up many times. The V call is TRBV6-1, the J call TRBJ1-2; the D is unclear. The CDR3 length is 15 residues. Germline CDR1 and CDR2: MNHNS and SASEGT. Trimming pared 6 bases from V and 8 bases from J, leaving 22 bases between. The CDR3 region has the DNA TGTGCCAGCAGCCACCAGATAGGTGGCGGGTACGGCTACACCTTC. Amino acids: CASSHQIGGGYGYTF.

This clonotype was counted at least ten times. V gene TRBV28 combines with J gene TRBJ2-1; TRBD2 aligns across 10 bases. The CDR3 is 19 residues long. Germline V gene lookup returns CDR1 MDHEN and CDR2 SYDVKM. The trim removed 3 bases at V and 2 bases at J, leaving 13 bases unmatched. The DNA of the CDR3 is TGTGCCAGCAGTTTCCCCCGGACTAGCGGACCATTTACCTACAATGAGCAGTTCTTC. It codes for CASSFPRTSGPFTYNEQFF.

In this sample, this clonotype turned up a few times. The V call is TRBV7-2, the J call TRBJ1-2; no clear D. Germline CDR1 and CDR2: SGHTA and FQGNSA. This CDR3 has 12 amino acids. The ends were cut back, 1 base at V and 5 bases at J, with 5 bases in the middle. The chain's CDR3 is CASSLVWYGYTF. CDR3 DNA: TGTGCCAGCAGCTTAGTATGGTATGGCTACACCTTC. Combining the CDR3 with reference TRBV7-2 and TRBJ1-2 gives the whole variable domain GAGVSQSPSNKVTEKGKDVELRCDPISGHTALYWYRQSLGQGLEFLIYFQGNSAPDKSGLPSDRFSAERTGGSVSTLTIQRTQQEDSAVYLCASSLVWYGYTFGSGTRLTVV.

Ten or more counts support this clonotype. The chain combines TRBV5-1 with TRBJ1-1, with D unresolved. Germline CDR1 reads SGHRS; CDR2 reads YFSETQ. CDR3 length: 13 residues. V was clipped by 2 bases and J by 5 bases, with 10 bases between them. The CDR3 here is CASSFGSRTEAFF. The CDR3 bases are TGCGCCAGCAGCTTTGGGTCTCGAACTGAAGCTTTCTTT.

This clonotype was recorded many times. CDR3 sequence: CASRDRSGADTQYF. DNA for the CDR3: TGTGCCAGCAGGGACAGGTCAGGGGCAGATACGCAGTATTTT. The chain employs TRBV12-3 or TRBV12-4 and TRBJ2-3; 7 positions match TRBD1. There are 14 residues in the CDR3. Trimming cost V 6 bases and J 4 bases; bases outside gene matches: 7.

This clonotype occurred many times. This chain connects TRBV6-5 to TRBJ1-2; D is perhaps TRBD1 (6 bases). Germline CDR1 is MNHEY and CDR2 is SVGAGI. The CDR3 is made up of 14 amino acids. The ends were cut back, 0 bases at V and 7 bases at J, with 12 bases in the middle. The CDR3 sequence is CASSYSVRGSGYTF. In DNA, the CDR3 is TGTGCCAGCAGTTACTCAGTCAGGGGTAGTGGCTACACCTTC.

This clonotype has ten or more counts. This chain connects TRBV6-1 to TRBJ1-6; D ambiguous. CDR1 MNHNS and CDR2 SASEGT come from the germline V gene. This CDR3 has 17 amino acids. V gave up 1 base and J gave up 6 bases, with 16 bases separating them. The chain's CDR3 is CASSEGRSGLGNSPLHF. For the CDR3, the DNA is TGTGCCAGCAGTGAAGGGCGGTCGGGCTTGGGTAATTCACCCCTCCACTTT.

This clonotype was counted ten times or more. The chain carries TRBV7-3 and TRBJ1-1, with D maybe TRBD1 (6 bases). The CDR3 loop spans 14 amino acids. CDR1 and CDR2 (germline): SGHTA, FQGTGA. Between the trimmed V and J ends, which lost 2 bases and 5 bases, there was a span of 12 bases. CDR3 nucleotide sequence: TGTGCCAGCAGCTTACACAGGGATCGGACTGAAGCTTTCTTT. Its protein product is CASSLHRDRTEAFF.

In this sample, this clonotype turned up many times. The V call is TRBV9, the J call TRBJ2-1; D may be TRBD1 (5 bases). The V end lost 3 bases, the J end lost 2 bases, and 15 bases lay between the germline ends. This CDR3 has 16 residues. Per the germline V gene, CDR1 is SGDLS and CDR2 is YYNGEE. The DNA of the CDR3 is TGTGCCAGCAGCGAAAGACAGATGAATCCCTACAATGAGCAGTTCTTC. It yields the protein CASSERQMNPYNEQFF.

This sequence joins TRBV19 and TRBJ2-2, with 9 bases fitting TRBD1. V lost 6 bases and J lost 5; bases outside the gene matches: 13. The germline gives CDR1 LNHDA, CDR2 SQIVND (reference sequence). This CDR3 spans 17 amino acids. CDR3 in amino acids: CASRTAGDRAFTGELFF. The DNA of the CDR3 is TGTGCCAGTAGGACCGCGGGGGACAGGGCTTTTACCGGGGAGCTGTTTTTT.

The chain employs TRBV7-3 and TRBJ2-3; D might be TRBD1 (6 bases). CDR3 size: 17 residues. Looked up from germline, CDR1 is SGHTA and CDR2 is FQGTGA. With 1 base removed from V and 4 bases from J, the gap between germline ends came to 18 bases. The CDR3 is CASSLRSGDPGADTQYF. The CDR3 DNA sequence: TGTGCCAGCAGCTTAAGAAGTGGGGACCCAGGGGCAGATACGCAGTATTTT.